The sequence of this T cell receptor beta chain was determined in a study of T cells in Graves' hyperthyroidism and ophthalmopathy. The CDR3 regions of TCR beta were amplified from RNA transcripts. RT-PCR in the first round (using the HTBI primer set) targeted the TCR CDR3. TCRdb re-called the multiplex PCR reads with MiXCR, one entry per CDR3 protein. The sample yields some 760,000 distinct CDR3 sequences, 14% seen once. Trimming stripped 1 base from V and 2 bases from J, with 10 bases between. This CDR3 is built from 14 residues. Germline V gene sequence: CDR1 SGHDT, CDR2 YYEEEE. The sequenced sample was blood. The V call is TRBV5-6, the J call TRBJ2-7; D ambiguous. The receptor comes from a woman aged 18-30 years with Graves' hyperthyroidism. CDR3 DNA sequence: TGTGCCAGCAGCTTGTCGACACCTGCCTACGAGCAGTACTTC. Its translation is CASSLSTPAYEQYF.